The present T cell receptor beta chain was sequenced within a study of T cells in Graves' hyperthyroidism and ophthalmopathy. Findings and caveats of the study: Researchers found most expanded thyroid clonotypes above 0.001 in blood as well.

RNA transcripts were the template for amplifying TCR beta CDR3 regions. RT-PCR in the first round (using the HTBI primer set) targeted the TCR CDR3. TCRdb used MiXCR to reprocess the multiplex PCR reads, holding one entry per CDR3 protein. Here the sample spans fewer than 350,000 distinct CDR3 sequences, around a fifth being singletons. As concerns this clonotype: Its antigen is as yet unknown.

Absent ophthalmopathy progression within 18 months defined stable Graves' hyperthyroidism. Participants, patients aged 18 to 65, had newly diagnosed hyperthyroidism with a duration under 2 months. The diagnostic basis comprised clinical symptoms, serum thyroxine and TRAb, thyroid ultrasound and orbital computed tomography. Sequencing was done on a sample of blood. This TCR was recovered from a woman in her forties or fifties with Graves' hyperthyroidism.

The CDR3 sequence: CASSLSQGGQPQHF. The CDR3 DNA reads as TGCGCCAGCAGCTTGAGCCAGGGGGGCCAGCCCCAGCATTTT. The chain joins TRBV5-1 to TRBJ1-5, with 7 bases identical to TRBD1. V lost 1 base and J lost 7; bases outside the gene matches: 5. The V gene's germline CDR1 is SGHRS and CDR2 YFSETQ. The CDR3 is made up of 14 amino acids.